This passage covers 13 T cell receptor beta chains from one sample sequenced in a study of CD4 T cells in relation to SARS-CoV-2 and coronaviruses. Antigen specificity for these receptors is unknown. Assay used: immunoSEQ multiplex PCR; TCRdb lists only in-frame clones, some missing. The sample contains more than 25,000 clones, 76% of which appear only once. The unexposed donors gave CD4+ T cells in about 2011-2019, prior to COVID-19. The cells were cultured for around ten days before CD4+ T cells were isolated. The specimen sequenced was CD4+ T cells from PBMCs, cultured in vitro. The receptors come from a human donor in good health.

This chain uses TRBV10-2 with TRBJ2-7; no clear D. Trimming left V 3 bases short and J 0 bases short, with 12 bases between. The CDR3 loop spans 15 amino acids. Germline lookup yields CDR1 WSHSY and CDR2 SAAADI. CDR3 loop: CASSDWTADSYEQYF. The CDR3 region has the DNA TGCGCCAGCAGTGACTGGACGGCAGACTCCTACGAGCAGTACTTC.

The chain couples TRBV19 to TRBJ1-2; maybe TRBD1 (6 bases). CDR3 length: 14 amino acids. Per germline, CDR1 LNHDA and CDR2 SQIVND (reference sequence). V gave up 4 bases and J gave up 0 bases, with 9 bases separating them. The CDR3, as DNA: TGTGCCAGTAGTACAGGGACAACTAACTATGGCTACACCTTC. This sequence encodes CASSTGTTNYGYTF.

Relative to its sample, this clone is hyperexpanded. The V and J genes are TRBV5-6 and TRBJ1-1; D remains unclear. The CDR3 is made up of 14 amino acids. Germline V gene data show CDR1 as SGHDT and CDR2 as YYEEEE. The V gene lost 6 bases and the J gene lost 6 bases, with 18 bases spanning the gap. The CDR3 DNA reads as TGTGCCAGCACCAGGCGAGGCGGATACCCTGAAGCTTTCTTT. Its translation is CASTRRGGYPEAFF.

The gene calls are TRBV5-3 and TRBJ1-1, with D perhaps TRBD1 (5 bases). TRBV5-3 is sorted into the ORF group, with uncertain function. The CDR3 runs to 16 residues. V dropped 1 base and J dropped 1 base, with 14 bases sitting between them. The CDR3 sequence is CARSLTTGTRNTEAFF. The CDR3 DNA follows: TGTGCCAGAAGCTTGACTACTGGGACCCGGAACACTGAAGCTTTCTTT.

CDR3 bases: TGTGCCAGTAGTAAGGGGTTTACTAAAAGGAACACTGAAGCTTTCTTT. Its protein is CASSKGFTKRNTEAFF. The V gene is TRBV19, the J gene TRBJ1-1; D might be TRBD1 (5 bases). This CDR3 spans 16 amino acids. Germline V gene sequence: CDR1 LNHDA, CDR2 SQIVND (reference sequence). V was clipped by 4 bases and J by 1 base, with 16 bases between them. The whole variable domain, filled in from reference TRBV19 and TRBJ1-1, reads DGGITQSPKYLFRKEGQNVTLSCEQNLNHDAMYWYRQDPGQGLRLIYYSQIVNDFQKGDIAEGYSVSREKKESFPLTVTSAQKNPTAFYLCASSKGFTKRNTEAFFGQGTRLTVV.

This sequence joins TRBV30 and TRBJ1-5; D is unclear. With 7 bases removed from V and 0 bases from J, the gap between germline ends came to 7 bases. Germline CDR1 reads GTSNPN; CDR2 reads SVGIG (reference sequence). The CDR3 length is 12 residues. As DNA, the CDR3 is TGTGCCTCAAAGCATAGCAATCAGCCCCAGCATTTT. Its protein is CASKHSNQPQHF.

The chain links TRBV7-9 to TRBJ2-1; D not certain. CDR1 and CDR2 from the germline V gene are SEHNR and FQNEAQ (reference sequence). This CDR3 spans 13 amino acids. Trimming took 0 bases from V and 7 from J, leaving 7 bases between them. Here the CDR3 reads CASSLAGWNEQFF. DNA of the CDR3: TGTGCCAGCAGCTTAGCGGGGTGGAATGAGCAGTTCTTC.

The chain has TRBV6-5 and TRBJ2-7; 11 bases match TRBD2. Trimming cost V 7 bases and J 0 bases; bases outside gene matches: 2. Germline V gene sequence: CDR1 MNHEY, CDR2 SVGAGI. This CDR3 region has 14 residues. The CDR3 bases are TGTGCCAGCACCGGGACTAGCGGCTCCTACGAGCAGTACTTC. Translated: CASTGTSGSYEQYF.

The chain uses TRBV7-3 and TRBJ1-5, with TRBD1 matching over 7 bases. Germline V gives CDR1 SGHTA, CDR2 FQGTGA. Unmatched junction bases numbered 13, after V lost 7 bases and J lost 4 bases. CDR3 length: 16 residues. Written as DNA, the CDR3 is TGTGCCAGCACCTTCAACCGGGACAGCCTTAATCAGCCCCAGCATTTT. It is translated as CASTFNRDSLNQPQHF.

This sequence joins TRBV5-1 and TRBJ1-2, with 9 bases fitting TRBD1. V was pared by 1 base and J by 7 bases, with 11 bases of the junction left unmatched. CDR1 and CDR2 (germline): SGHRS, YFSETQ. The CDR3 has 16 residues. The CDR3 spells CASSLSARQGGAGYTF. For the CDR3, the DNA is TGCGCCAGCAGCTTGTCCGCGAGACAGGGGGGAGCTGGCTACACCTTC.

This clone was observed a handful of times. The chain recombines TRBV28 with TRBJ1-2, with TRBD1 as a possible D gene (6 bases). V was clipped by 4 bases and J by 4 bases, with 16 bases between them. The V gene's germline CDR1 is MDHEN and CDR2 SYDVKM. This CDR3 region has 15 residues. The CDR3 DNA is TGTGCCAGCAGTTCCCCGGCAGGGGAAGGCTATGGCTACACCTTC. Translation gives CASSSPAGEGYGYTF.

V and J are TRBV10-2 and TRBJ2-5, with D uncertain. CDR3 size: 12 residues. CDR1 WSHSY and CDR2 SAAADI come from the germline V gene. Trimming left V 5 bases short and J 3 bases short, with 7 bases between. The CDR3 loop is CASSPAKETQYF. The CDR3 DNA reads as TGCGCCAGCAGTCCAGCGAAAGAGACCCAGTACTTC.

This chain connects TRBV11-2 to TRBJ1-4; tentative D call: TRBD1 (5 bases). CDR1 is SGHAT and CDR2 is FQNNGV in the germline V gene. The CDR3 runs to 18 residues. Trimming pared 3 bases from V and 2 bases from J, leaving 19 bases between. This chain's CDR3 is CASSLVRVSFGTNEKLFF. In DNA form, the CDR3 reads TGTGCCAGCAGCTTGGTCAGGGTGTCCTTTGGGACTAATGAAAAACTGTTTTTT.